This T cell receptor beta chain derives from a study of identical twins. This clonotype was counted only a few times. Its antigen is unknown. Study-level points and caveats: Carriage of fewer insertions was seen in abundant cord blood beta clonotypes, whereas memory repertoires showed none.

This CDR3 region has 13 residues. With 4 bases clipped from V and 2 bases from J, the junction kept 2 bases outside the gene matches. In germline, CDR1 is SGHRS, CDR2 YFSETQ. TCRdb independently ran MiXCR on the 5' RACE reads; one entry per CDR3 protein. Of hundreds of thousands of distinct CDR3 sequences listed, 21% were seen once; the top ten hold roughly 4.3%. The sample was also linked to a second study, of T cells expressing NK-cell markers. From that study: In the group of eight sequenced donors, seven were HCMV-seropositive and one was seronegative. In a handful of donors, dominant clonotypes made up about 28.3-65% of CD3+CD56-NKG2C+ cells.

The sequencing input was PBMCs. This chain links TRBV5-1 with TRBJ1-2; 7 bases are a match to TRBD1. The sequence was collected from a woman under 30 in good health. For the CDR3, the DNA is TGCGCCAGCAGCGAACAGGGGAACTATGGCTACACCTTC. It yields the protein CASSEQGNYGYTF.